This TCR beta chain was sequenced during a study of Ad26.COV2.S vaccination and SARS-CoV-2 variants. Profiled with immunoSEQ multiplex PCR; TCRdb holds only in-frame clones, not every one. The data contain 320,000 or so clones, almost 90% of them seen just once; the ten biggest clones take up 5% to 6.5%. Regarding the study as a whole: Vaccine and placebo groups showed comparable non-spike TCR breadth.

Comment on this clone: Its antigen is unknown.

The treatment was: 15 to 20 received Ad26.COV2.S at low or high dose, single or two shots; 5 received placebo; per-sample allocation not given. At day 63 after the first vaccine or placebo injection, samples were drawn. V lost 0 bases to trimming and J lost 4 bases, with 6 bases between them. Per germline, CDR1 KGHSH and CDR2 LQKENI. This CDR3 has 13 amino acids. Specimen: peripheral blood, collected in a trial of Ad26.COV2.S vaccine versus placebo. The rearrangement uses TRBV18 and TRBJ2-5; D not certain. The receptor was derived from a person aged 18-65 years who received the Ad26.COV2.S COVID-19 vaccine or a placebo. CDR3 protein: CASSPPVTETQYF. The DNA for the CDR3 is TGTGCCAGCTCACCACCTGTAACAGAGACCCAGTACTTC.